The source of this T cell receptor beta chain is a study of monozygotic twins with inflammatory bowel disease. TCRdb re-called the 5' RACE reads; every CDR3 protein appears as one record, without DNA. The data show a few hundred thousand distinct CDR3 sequences, and the top ten clones hold approximately 5.9%. From germline, CDR1 is LGHNA and CDR2 YSLEER. This CDR3 has 16 amino acids. The clonotype originates from a human donor with ulcerative colitis or Crohn's disease, or a healthy co-twin of an affected twin (not recorded which). Specimen: blood. This rearrangement joins TRBV4-3 to TRBJ2-4; TCRdb returns TRBD1, unconfirmable since there is no DNA. This CDR3 is CASSQAQGGTKNIQYF.